This T cell receptor (beta chain) was recovered during a study of control samples from healthy donors and cancer patients. The table came from immunoSEQ multiplex PCR; TCRdb's copy has only in-frame clones and leaves some out. The sample shows about 98,000 clones, approximately 78% of them seen only once. This CDR3 has 13 residues. V was pared by 3 bases and J by 2 bases, with 1 base of the junction left unmatched. The V call is TRBV12-3 or TRBV12-4, the J call TRBJ2-7, with 7 bases fitting TRBD1. The material sequenced was blood. The TCR sequence derives from a man aged 55 to 70 in good health. The CDR3, as DNA: TGTGCCAGCAGTTTCCAGGGGGCCTACGAGCAGTACTTC. Translating it yields CASSFQGAYEQYF.